The entry below describes one T cell receptor beta chain. The CDR3 sequence is 15 residues long. CDR1 is KGHSH and CDR2 is LQKENI in the germline V gene. V was trimmed by 2 bases and J by 3 bases, leaving 13 bases between them. The sample belongs to a study of sequential checkpoint blockade in melanoma. As for the study in general: Patients were randomized 1:1 to nivolumab-then-ipilimumab or ipilimumab-then-nivolumab first-line.

Repertoires were generated with immunoSEQ multiplex PCR, while TCRdb's copy carries only in-frame clones and drops some. The sample consists of 15,000 to 20,000 clones, around 70% of them appearing once. Sample treatment: randomized to nivolumab then ipilimumab (arm A) or the reverse (arm B). Patients had received no earlier DNA-damaging chemotherapy. The chain couples TRBV18 to TRBJ1-1; D uncertain. This specimen was CD8+ T cells sorted from blood (inferred from file names), taken from a patient given nivolumab and ipilimumab in sequence. The receptor comes from a human donor with melanoma. CDR3 amino acids: CASSPTRGIYTEAFF. The DNA for the CDR3 is TGTGCCAGCTCACCAACCCGCGGCATATACACTGAAGCTTTCTTT. The full variable domain, in which reference TRBV18 and TRBJ1-1 provide the parts outside the CDR3, is NAGVMQNPRHLVRRRGQEARLRCSPMKGHSHVYWYRQLPEEGLKFMVYLQKENIIDESGMPKERFSAEFPKEGPSILRIQQVVRGDSAAYFCASSPTRGIYTEAFFGQGTRLTVV.